This T cell receptor (beta chain) appears in the sequencing data of a study of OX40 agonist ivuxolimab in advanced cancers. Regarding the study as a whole: The 0.1-3.0 mg/kg partial responders had among the lowest clonal expansion.

V was cut by 3 bases and J by 6 bases, with 8 bases left in between. The CDR3 covers 13 residues. The V gene's germline CDR1 is KGHSH and CDR2 LQKENI. Sequencing used immunoSEQ multiplex PCR; TCRdb keeps in-frame clones, though not all of them. The data contain about 53,000 clones, 70% to 90% of them seen just once; the ten biggest clones take up about 1.5%. About this clone: The antigen is unknown.

The sequenced sample was CD4+ or CD8+ T cells sorted from blood, obtained in a trial of the OX40 agonist ivuxolimab. The chain joins TRBV18 to TRBJ1-4; D unresolved. This receptor was obtained from an adult with an advanced solid tumor such as melanoma, head and neck, liver or kidney cancer. The CDR3: CASSPRTDEKLFF. For the CDR3, the DNA is TGTGCCAGCTCACCCCGGACGGATGAAAAACTGTTTTTT.